These T cell receptor beta chains were read from a single sample in a study of T-cell memory formation after mild COVID-19. TCRdb re-analysed the 5' RACE reads in MiXCR, keeping a single row per CDR3 protein. This table has 300,000 to 400,000 distinct CDR3 sequences, around 14% appearing once. The sample comprised PBMCs or a T cell subset sorted from them (not recorded which). These receptors were taken from a man aged 18 to 29 who had mild COVID-19 (a few samples of this study predate the infection). Cell type and time point are not known. The CDR3 runs from the conserved cysteine through the conserved F or W. D genes are given only for firm matches. The listing skips clone size in some rows; elsewhere it reads once, few, many or a size class.

j_call d_call cdr3_length v_call clone_size cdr3_aa cdr3_nt
TRBJ2-3 . 13 TRBV7-2 few CASSLLDSDTQYF TGTGCCAGCAGCTTACTAGATTCAGATACGCAGTATTTT
TRBJ2-4 . 12 TRBV20-1 few CSARDLADIQYF TGCAGTGCTAGAGATCTAGCTGACATTCAGTACTTC
TRBJ2-7 TRBD2 14 TRBV12-3/TRBV12-4 many CASSLRGGASEQYF TGTGCCAGCAGTTTGCGCGGGGGGGCGTCCGAGCAGTACTTC
TRBJ2-1 . 11 TRBV6-6 . CASSYSRPQFF TGTGCCAGCAGTTACTCGAGACCTCAGTTCTTC
TRBJ2-7 . 19 TRBV11-2 few CASSLRRLEGGAFSYEQYF TGTGCCAGCAGCTTACGGAGACTAGAGGGGGGCGCATTCTCCTACGAGCAGTACTTC
TRBJ2-7 . 15 TRBV5-1 . CASSLDGPISYEQYF TGCGCCAGCAGCTTGGACGGACCGATCTCCTACGAGCAGTACTTC
TRBJ1-1 . 15 TRBV7-3 few CASSLSGGLNTEAFF TGTGCGAGCAGCTTAAGTGGAGGGCTGAACACTGAAGCTTTCTTT
TRBJ2-4 . 16 TRBV11-2 few CASSLIGRGPKNIQYF TGTGCCAGCAGCTTAATAGGGCGTGGACCCAAAAACATTCAGTACTTC
TRBJ2-5 . 14 TRBV9 medium-sized CASSVANSQETQYF TGTGCCAGCAGCGTAGCTAACAGTCAAGAGACCCAGTACTTC
TRBJ2-2 . 14 TRBV3-1 . CASSQFRGTGELFF TGTGCCAGCAGCCAATTCCGGGGGACCGGGGAGCTGTTTTTT
TRBJ1-2 . 13 TRBV3-1 . CASRGGGDYGYTF TGTGCCAGCCGAGGGGGGGGAGACTATGGCTACACCTTC
TRBJ1-2 TRBD1 13 TRBV29-1 few CSVEVTGEYGYTF TGCAGCGTTGAAGTGACAGGGGAATATGGCTACACCTTC
TRBJ1-1 . 13 TRBV6-6 few CASREDANTEAFF TGTGCCAGCAGGGAGGACGCGAACACTGAAGCTTTCTTT
TRBJ2-1 TRBD2 16 TRBV7-3 . CASSLIPGGASNEQFF TGTGCCAGCAGCTTAATTCCCGGGGGGGCTTCGAATGAGCAGTTCTTC
TRBJ1-1 TRBD1 13 TRBV24-1 . CATRDRRNTEAFF TGTGCCACCAGGGACAGGAGGAACACTGAAGCTTTCTTT
TRBJ2-1 . 17 TRBV7-8 . CASSNGRQSGTYNEQFF TGTGCCAGCAGCAACGGGCGCCAGTCGGGGACCTACAATGAGCAGTTCTTC
TRBJ2-3 . 14 TRBV12-3/TRBV12-4 few CASSRLGIPDTQYF TGTGCCAGCAGCCGACTAGGTATTCCCGATACGCAGTATTTT
TRBJ1-5 . 14 TRBV19 . CASSLPQGQQPQHF TGTGCCAGTAGCCTACCTCAGGGTCAGCAGCCCCAGCATTTT
TRBJ2-5 TRBD1 14 TRBV7-2 few CASSFLTGMETQYF TGTGCCAGCAGCTTTTTGACAGGGATGGAGACCCAGTACTTC
TRBJ2-5 . 16 TRBV10-3 . CAISTVNGGQKETQYF TGTGCCATCAGTACGGTGAATGGTGGCCAAAAAGAGACCCAGTACTTC
TRBJ2-7 . 15 TRBV3-1 once CASSQVMVAMGEQYF TGTGCCAGCAGCCAAGTAATGGTGGCAATGGGCGAGCAGTACTTC
TRBJ1-1 . 19 TRBV21-1 . CASSSQSARHLRKNTEAFF TGTGCCAGCAGCTCCCAGAGCGCCAGACACCTCAGAAAGAACACTGAAGCTTTCTTT
TRBJ2-7 . 14 TRBV20-1 . CSARDGKGYDEQYF TGCAGTGCTAGAGATGGTAAGGGGTACGACGAGCAGTACTTC
TRBJ2-4 . 15 TRBV2 . CASRIGRLAKNIQYF TGTGCCAGCAGGATAGGGAGGCTCGCCAAAAACATTCAGTACTTC
TRBJ1-4 . 13 TRBV20-1 few CSASDPSGEKLFF TGCAGTGCTTCGGACCCCTCTGGAGAAAAACTGTTTTTT